A selection of T cell receptor beta chains follows, all from one sample in a study of blood T cell repertoires in COVID-19. Profiling relied on immunoSEQ multiplex PCR, and the TCRdb table lists in-frame clones only, not all of them. Of 120,000 to 150,000 clones listed, roughly 80% are singletons. Specimen: peripheral blood. The receptors derive from a human donor with acute or convalescent COVID-19. The donor label of this sample is uncertain. Each CDR3 is given with its conserved first and last residue. Fields, in order: V gene, J gene, D gene, clone size, CDR3 DNA, CDR3 protein. A D gene is named only where the DNA matches it firmly. Size is omitted from some rows. Given values are once, few, many or a class for expanded clones.

v_call: TRBV3-1/TRBV3-2; j_call: TRBJ1-2; d_call: -; clone_size: -; cdr3_nt: TGTGCCTGCTGGAGGGAGGGCTATGGCTACACCTTC; cdr3_aa: CACWREGYGYTF
v_call: TRBV7-8; j_call: TRBJ1-1; d_call: TRBD1; clone_size: many; cdr3_nt: TGTGCCAGCAGCTTCGGCTTGCAGGGGGCTGAGACTGAAGCTTTCTTT; cdr3_aa: CASSFGLQGAETEAFF
v_call: TRBV30; j_call: TRBJ2-5; d_call: TRBD2; clone_size: -; cdr3_nt: TGTGCCTGGAGCCCCAGGACTAGGGGAGAGACCCAGTACTTC; cdr3_aa: CAWSPRTRGETQYF
v_call: TRBV4-1; j_call: TRBJ2-2; d_call: TRBD1; clone_size: -; cdr3_nt: TGCGCCAGCAGCCAAGCGGGGACAGGGGGAACCGGGGAGCTGTTTTTT; cdr3_aa: CASSQAGTGGTGELFF
v_call: TRBV4-1; j_call: TRBJ1-4; d_call: -; clone_size: -; cdr3_nt: TGCGCCAGCAGCCGACGACAGGATGAAAAACTGTTTTTT; cdr3_aa: CASSRRQDEKLFF
v_call: TRBV4-1; j_call: TRBJ1-6; d_call: TRBD1; clone_size: -; cdr3_nt: TGCGCCAGCAGCCCTCAGGACAGGGAAAGCTCACCCCTCCACTTT; cdr3_aa: CASSPQDRESSPLHF
v_call: TRBV5-1; j_call: TRBJ2-7; d_call: -; clone_size: -; cdr3_nt: TGCGCCAGCAGCTTGGACAGGGCTGCCTCCTACGAGCAGTACTTC; cdr3_aa: CASSLDRAASYEQYF
v_call: TRBV19; j_call: TRBJ1-2; d_call: -; clone_size: -; cdr3_nt: TGTGCCAGTAGCCCTAGGGCCCAGGGAGGCTACACCTTC; cdr3_aa: CASSPRAQGGYTF
v_call: TRBV5-1; j_call: TRBJ2-7; d_call: -; clone_size: -; cdr3_nt: TGCGCCAGCAGCTTTGGCACAGCCTACGAGCAGTACTTC; cdr3_aa: CASSFGTAYEQYF
v_call: TRBV5-6; j_call: TRBJ2-1; d_call: -; clone_size: -; cdr3_nt: TGTGCCAGCACCCCTGAGGCGGGTTTAGGTTCCTACAATGAGCAGTTCTTC; cdr3_aa: CASTPEAGLGSYNEQFF
v_call: TRBV7-9; j_call: TRBJ2-7; d_call: -; clone_size: -; cdr3_nt: TGTGCCAGCACCCTGGGGGGTTACTCCTACGAGCAGTACTTC; cdr3_aa: CASTLGGYSYEQYF
v_call: TRBV13; j_call: TRBJ1-1; d_call: -; clone_size: -; cdr3_nt: TGTGCCAGCAGCTTAGGTGACATCTCATACACTGAAGCTTTCTTT; cdr3_aa: CASSLGDISYTEAFF
v_call: TRBV5-1; j_call: TRBJ1-4; d_call: -; clone_size: -; cdr3_nt: TGCGCCAGCAGTTCGGGCGGGAATGAAAAACTGTTTTTT; cdr3_aa: CASSSGGNEKLFF
v_call: TRBV24-1; j_call: TRBJ2-1; d_call: -; clone_size: -; cdr3_nt: TGTGCCACCTCACGGGAGACACTTGACAATGAGCAGTTCTTC; cdr3_aa: CATSRETLDNEQFF
v_call: TRBV23-1; j_call: TRBJ1-3; d_call: TRBD1; clone_size: -; cdr3_nt: TGCGCCAGCAGTCAATCTGGGCAGGGGGGATGCTCTGGAAACACCATATATTTT; cdr3_aa: CASSQSGQGGCSGNTIYF
v_call: TRBV5-6; j_call: TRBJ1-1; d_call: -; clone_size: -; cdr3_nt: TGTGCCAGCAGCTTGCCGAGGGAGAACACTGAAGCTTTCTTT; cdr3_aa: CASSLPRENTEAFF
v_call: TRBV27; j_call: TRBJ1-2; d_call: -; clone_size: -; cdr3_nt: TGTGCCAGCTCTTACCGAGGGAACTATGGCTACACCTTC; cdr3_aa: CASSYRGNYGYTF
v_call: TRBV2; j_call: TRBJ2-1; d_call: -; clone_size: -; cdr3_nt: TGTGCCAGCACCATTGACCGAGGTGAGCAGTTCTTC; cdr3_aa: CASTIDRGEQFF
v_call: TRBV27; j_call: TRBJ2-1; d_call: TRBD2; clone_size: -; cdr3_nt: TGTGCCAGCAAGCGGGGGGGCCCCCTCAATGAGCAGTTCTTC; cdr3_aa: CASKRGGPLNEQFF
v_call: TRBV15; j_call: TRBJ1-3; d_call: -; clone_size: -; cdr3_nt: TGTGCCACCAGCATCCGGGACACTCGCTCTGGAAACACCATATATTTT; cdr3_aa: CATSIRDTRSGNTIYF
v_call: TRBV6-6; j_call: TRBJ1-1; d_call: -; clone_size: -; cdr3_nt: TGTGCCAGCAGTTACGTCAGGATGAACACTGAAGCTTTCTTT; cdr3_aa: CASSYVRMNTEAFF
v_call: TRBV12-5; j_call: TRBJ1-2; d_call: -; clone_size: -; cdr3_nt: TGTGCTAGTGGTTTGGGCCCCGGGGGGACCCAGGGCTATGGCTACACCTTC; cdr3_aa: CASGLGPGGTQGYGYTF
v_call: TRBV7-3; j_call: TRBJ2-3; d_call: -; clone_size: -; cdr3_nt: TGTGCCAGCAGCAAGGGGGACCGAACAGATACGCAGTATTTT; cdr3_aa: CASSKGDRTDTQYF
v_call: TRBV5-1; j_call: TRBJ1-3; d_call: TRBD1; clone_size: -; cdr3_nt: TGCGCCAGCAGCTTTCGGCCAGGGACAGCTGGAAACACCATATATTTT; cdr3_aa: CASSFRPGTAGNTIYF
v_call: TRBV2; j_call: TRBJ1-2; d_call: -; clone_size: few; cdr3_nt: TGTGCCAGCAGTGAATGGGCGCTCTATGGCTACACCTTC; cdr3_aa: CASSEWALYGYTF
v_call: TRBV9; j_call: TRBJ1-6; d_call: TRBD1; clone_size: few; cdr3_nt: TGTGCCAGCAGCTCACGGGACAGGGGGAGTTCACCCCTCCACTTT; cdr3_aa: CASSSRDRGSSPLHF
v_call: TRBV7-8; j_call: TRBJ1-1; d_call: -; clone_size: -; cdr3_nt: TGTGCCAGCAGCTTAGATGTCAGGGCGAACACTGAAGCTTTCTTT; cdr3_aa: CASSLDVRANTEAFF
v_call: TRBV11-3; j_call: TRBJ2-5; d_call: -; clone_size: once; cdr3_nt: TGTGCCAGCAGCTCCGGGTACCAAGAGACCCAGTACTTC; cdr3_aa: CASSSGYQETQYF
v_call: TRBV5-1; j_call: TRBJ2-5; d_call: TRBD2; clone_size: -; cdr3_nt: TGCGCCAGCAGCTTCGGACTAGCGGGGGGAATTCAAGAGACCCAGTACTTC; cdr3_aa: CASSFGLAGGIQETQYF
v_call: TRBV3-1/TRBV3-2; j_call: TRBJ2-3; d_call: -; clone_size: -; cdr3_nt: TGTGCCAGCAGCCACCCCAGGGGCACAGATACGCAGTATTTT; cdr3_aa: CASSHPRGTDTQYF
v_call: TRBV12-5; j_call: TRBJ2-3; d_call: -; clone_size: -; cdr3_nt: TGTGCTAGTGGTTTGTTTGCAGGGTTAAGCACAGATACGCAGTATTTT; cdr3_aa: CASGLFAGLSTDTQYF
v_call: TRBV2; j_call: TRBJ2-4; d_call: TRBD1; clone_size: -; cdr3_nt: TGTGCCAGCAGCTCGACAGGGGGCATGGGAAACATTCAGTACTTC; cdr3_aa: CASSSTGGMGNIQYF
v_call: TRBV11-1; j_call: TRBJ1-1; d_call: TRBD1; clone_size: once; cdr3_nt: TGTGCCAGCAGTCGGGACAGGTTGGCGAACACTGAAGCTTTCTTT; cdr3_aa: CASSRDRLANTEAFF
v_call: TRBV11-2; j_call: TRBJ1-4; d_call: -; clone_size: -; cdr3_nt: TGTGCCAGCAGCTTAGCTCCACTTTCCCAGGGAACTAATGAAAAACTGTTTTTT; cdr3_aa: CASSLAPLSQGTNEKLFF
v_call: TRBV18; j_call: TRBJ1-4; d_call: -; clone_size: -; cdr3_nt: TGTGCCAGCTCGCGGGAAGATAATGAAAAACTGTTTTTT; cdr3_aa: CASSREDNEKLFF
v_call: TRBV2; j_call: TRBJ1-6; d_call: TRBD1; clone_size: -; cdr3_nt: TGTGCCAGCAATGAGAGGGGACAGGGGAATTCACCCCTCCACTTT; cdr3_aa: CASNERGQGNSPLHF
v_call: TRBV4-1; j_call: TRBJ2-2; d_call: TRBD2; clone_size: -; cdr3_nt: TGCGCCAGCAGCCAGGTCCCGGGAAGCGGGGGGGCGAACACCGGGGAGCTGTTTTTT; cdr3_aa: CASSQVPGSGGANTGELFF
v_call: TRBV29-1; j_call: TRBJ1-1; d_call: -; clone_size: once; cdr3_nt: TGCAGCGTTGAACCCCAGTGGGGGCAGGTGAACACTGAAGCTTTCTTT; cdr3_aa: CSVEPQWGQVNTEAFF
v_call: TRBV10-3; j_call: TRBJ1-1; d_call: TRBD1; clone_size: -; cdr3_nt: TGTGCCATCAGGGGACAGGACACTGAAGCTTTCTTT; cdr3_aa: CAIRGQDTEAFF
v_call: TRBV4-2; j_call: TRBJ1-2; d_call: -; clone_size: -; cdr3_nt: TGTGCCAGCAGCCATCAACAGGCGGACTATGGCTACACCTTC; cdr3_aa: CASSHQQADYGYTF
v_call: TRBV2; j_call: TRBJ2-3; d_call: TRBD2; clone_size: -; cdr3_nt: TGTGCCAGCAGTCAGGACGGGGGGGACACAGATACGCAGTATTTT; cdr3_aa: CASSQDGGDTDTQYF
v_call: TRBV3-1/TRBV3-2; j_call: TRBJ1-6; d_call: -; clone_size: -; cdr3_nt: TGTGCCAGCAGCCTAACGGGGTCCGAGTCACCCCTCCACTTT; cdr3_aa: CASSLTGSESPLHF
v_call: TRBV9; j_call: TRBJ1-2; d_call: TRBD1; clone_size: -; cdr3_nt: TGTGCCAGCAGCGCTCTAGTCAGGGGGCGGGATGGCTACACCTTC; cdr3_aa: CASSALVRGRDGYTF
v_call: TRBV5-1; j_call: TRBJ2-5; d_call: -; clone_size: -; cdr3_nt: TGCGCCAGCAGCTTGGGTGGGGGACAAAGGCAAGAGACCCAGTACTTC; cdr3_aa: CASSLGGGQRQETQYF
v_call: TRBV10-3; j_call: TRBJ2-2; d_call: -; clone_size: -; cdr3_nt: TGTGCCATCGAGTCTGTCATGGCCGGGGAGCTGTTTTTT; cdr3_aa: CAIESVMAGELFF
v_call: TRBV5-4; j_call: TRBJ2-2; d_call: TRBD1; clone_size: -; cdr3_nt: TGTGCCAGCAGCGTGGGTGGGACAGGGGATTTAAAGCTGTTTTTT; cdr3_aa: CASSVGGTGDLKLFF
v_call: TRBV14; j_call: TRBJ1-6; d_call: TRBD1; clone_size: -; cdr3_nt: TGTGCCAGCAGCCCCTCGACAGGGTTTTCACCCCTCCACTTT; cdr3_aa: CASSPSTGFSPLHF
v_call: TRBV9; j_call: TRBJ1-2; d_call: -; clone_size: -; cdr3_nt: TGTGCCAGCAGCGTAGGCCAGGGTAACTATGGCTACACCTTC; cdr3_aa: CASSVGQGNYGYTF
v_call: TRBV24-1; j_call: TRBJ2-5; d_call: TRBD1; clone_size: -; cdr3_nt: TGTGCCACCAGTGATCCCACAGGGGTTGGCACCCAGTACTTC; cdr3_aa: CATSDPTGVGTQYF
v_call: TRBV4-1; j_call: TRBJ1-2; d_call: TRBD1; clone_size: -; cdr3_nt: TGCGCCAGCAGCCAATCGACAGGGAACTATGGCTACACCTTC; cdr3_aa: CASSQSTGNYGYTF
v_call: TRBV7-2; j_call: TRBJ2-6; d_call: -; clone_size: -; cdr3_nt: TGTGCCAGCAGCTTAACGGTTTTCCACGAGGCCGGGGCCAACGTCCTGACTTTC; cdr3_aa: CASSLTVFHEAGANVLTF
v_call: TRBV10-2; j_call: TRBJ1-1; d_call: TRBD1; clone_size: -; cdr3_nt: TGCGCCAGCCTTGGACAGGGTGGGAACACTGAAGCTTTCTTT; cdr3_aa: CASLGQGGNTEAFF
v_call: TRBV15; j_call: TRBJ1-5; d_call: TRBD1; clone_size: -; cdr3_nt: TGTGCCACCAGCAGGGCGGGAAGGGGACAGTATAGCAATCAGCCCCAGCATTTT; cdr3_aa: CATSRAGRGQYSNQPQHF
v_call: TRBV6-6; j_call: TRBJ1-1; d_call: TRBD1; clone_size: -; cdr3_nt: TGTGCCAGCAGCCGGGACAGGGTAGGAGAAGCTTTCTTT; cdr3_aa: CASSRDRVGEAFF
v_call: TRBV27; j_call: TRBJ1-2; d_call: -; clone_size: -; cdr3_nt: TGTGCCAGCAGTTTAACCAGATACTATGGCTACACCTTC; cdr3_aa: CASSLTRYYGYTF